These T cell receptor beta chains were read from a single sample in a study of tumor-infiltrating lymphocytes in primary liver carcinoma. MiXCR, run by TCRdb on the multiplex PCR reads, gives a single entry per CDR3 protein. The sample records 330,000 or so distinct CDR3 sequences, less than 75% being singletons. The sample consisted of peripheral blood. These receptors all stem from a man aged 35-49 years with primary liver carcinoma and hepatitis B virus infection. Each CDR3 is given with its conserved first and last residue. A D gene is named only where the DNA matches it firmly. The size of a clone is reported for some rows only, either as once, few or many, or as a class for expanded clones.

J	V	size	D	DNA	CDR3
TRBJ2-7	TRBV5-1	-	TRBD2	TGCGCCAGCAGCCAAACGACTAGCGGAGCGCTTAACGAGCAGTACTTC	CASSQTTSGALNEQYF
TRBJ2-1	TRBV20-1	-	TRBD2	TGCAGTGTTAGATGTCCCGAGACTAGCGGATACAATGAGCAGTTCTTC	CSVRCPETSGYNEQFF
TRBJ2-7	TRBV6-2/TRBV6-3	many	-	TGTGCCAGCAGTTACTCGAGGAGCGGTTACACCTACGAGCAGTACTTC	CASSYSRSGYTYEQYF
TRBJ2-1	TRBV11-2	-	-	TGTGCCAGCGGCTTATCGGGCCCAGCTGTCATTGAGCAGTTCTTC	CASGLSGPAVIEQFF
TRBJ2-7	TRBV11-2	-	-	TGTGCCAGCAGCTCCTGGGCGGCGGTAGGGCTCTACGAGCAGTACTTC	CASSSWAAVGLYEQYF
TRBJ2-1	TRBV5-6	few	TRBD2	TGTGCCAGCAGCTTCGGGGTTGGACTAGCGGGAGGGACAATGATGCAGTTCTTC	CASSFGVGLAGGTMMQFF
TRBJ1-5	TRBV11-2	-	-	TGTGACAGCAGCCAGGAGTTTACTGGGCCCAATCAGCCCCAGCATTTT	CDSSQEFTGPNQPQHF
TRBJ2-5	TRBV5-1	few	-	TGCGCCAGCAGCCCCGTACAGGGAGACCAAGAGACCCAGTACTTC	CASSPVQGDQETQYF
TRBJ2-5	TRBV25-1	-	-	TGTGCCAGCAGTGGGGGAGAGACCCAGTACTTC	CASSGGETQYF
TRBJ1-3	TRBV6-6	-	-	TGTGCCAGCACCCCTCGGGAGGCAGGTGGAAACACCATATGTTTT	CASTPREAGGNTICF
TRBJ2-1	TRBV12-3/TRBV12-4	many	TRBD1	TGTGCCAGCAGTTTGGTTCAGGGGGCGAACAATGAGCAGTTCTTC	CASSLVQGANNEQFF
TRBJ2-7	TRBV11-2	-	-	TGTGCCAGCTTAAACAGCCTCTCCCACGAGCAGTACTTC	CASLNSLSHEQYF
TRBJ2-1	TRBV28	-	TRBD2	TGTGCCAGCAGTCCACAATTTAGGGGCGAACGGACTAGCGGGACTCTCAATGAGCAGTTCTTC	CASSPQFRGERTSGTLNEQFF
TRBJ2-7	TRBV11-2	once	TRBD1	TGTGCCAGTAGCTTAGAAGGGACAGCATTCGAGCAGTGCTTC	CASSLEGTAFEQCF
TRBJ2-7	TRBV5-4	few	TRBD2	TGTGCCACCTCCGAAGGGGAGGGCCTCTACGAGCAGTACTTC	CATSEGEGLYEQYF
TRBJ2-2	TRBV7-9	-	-	TGTGCCAGCAGCTTCAAGGGGCGCGGCGGGGAGCTGCTTTTT	CASSFKGRGGELLF
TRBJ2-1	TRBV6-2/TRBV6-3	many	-	TGTGCCAGCAGTTACCGCCCCGACGCCTCCTACAATGAGCAGTTCTTC	CASSYRPDASYNEQFF
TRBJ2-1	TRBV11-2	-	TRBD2	TGTGCTAGCAACGGGGTTCCGGGACTAGCGAGACGGAATGAGCAGTTCTTC	CASNGVPGLARRNEQFF
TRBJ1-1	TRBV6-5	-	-	TGTGCCATCAGTCAAACCGGGGTGAACACTGAAGCTTTCTTT	CAISQTGVNTEAFF
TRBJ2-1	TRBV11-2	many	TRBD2	TGTGCCAGCAGCCAAAGAGTTTCTGGCGGGAGGGTTTACTACAATGAGCAGTTCTTC	CASSQRVSGGRVYYNEQFF
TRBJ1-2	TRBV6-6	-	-	TGTGCCACAGAGTGGGCGGGCGATGGCTACACCTTC	CATEWAGDGYTF
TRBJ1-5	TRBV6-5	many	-	TGTGCCAGCAGCCACGGACGGCATCAGCCCCAGCATTTT	CASSHGRHQPQHF
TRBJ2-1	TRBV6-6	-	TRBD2	TGTGCCAGCAGCCACCGACCGGGACGGGGGGATGAGCAGTTCTTC	CASSHRPGRGDEQFF
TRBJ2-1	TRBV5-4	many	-	TGTGCCAGCAGCTTGCAGTACAATGAGCAGTTCTTC	CASSLQYNEQFF
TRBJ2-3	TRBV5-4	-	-	TGTGCCAGCAGCTTGTATGTATCAGATACGCAGTATTTT	CASSLYVSDTQYF
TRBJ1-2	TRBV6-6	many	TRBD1	TGTGCCAGCACCCACCGGACAGGGGTGGGCTACACCTTC	CASTHRTGVGYTF
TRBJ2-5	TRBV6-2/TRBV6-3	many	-	TGTGCCAGCAGGGAGACTAGGGTGGAGACCCAGTACTTC	CASRETRVETQYF
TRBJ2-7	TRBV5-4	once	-	TGTCCCAGCAGATTGGGACTGGGAACCTACGAGCAGTACTTC	CPSRLGLGTYEQYF
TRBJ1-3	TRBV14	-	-	TGTGCCAGCACCTCAGTTGGAAACACCATATATTTT	CASTSVGNTIYF
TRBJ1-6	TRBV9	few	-	TGTGCCAGCAGCGCCATGGGTGGATCCCAAGGTTCGCCCCTCCACTTT	CASSAMGGSQGSPLHF
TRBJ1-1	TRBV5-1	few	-	TGCACCAGCAGCCCGGAGACAGGTGAAGCTTTCTTT	CTSSPETGEAFF
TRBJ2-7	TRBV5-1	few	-	TGCGCCAGGGCCGGGACAGACCCGGGACTAGTAGGCGAGCAGTACTTC	CARAGTDPGLVGEQYF
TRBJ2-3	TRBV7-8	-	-	TGTGCCAGCAGCGCAGGGGTAGATACGCAGTATTTT	CASSAGVDTQYF
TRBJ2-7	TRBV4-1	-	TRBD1	TGCGCCAGTAGCCAGGGAAGAGGGACAGAGGGCCTCTACGAGCAGTACTTC	CASSQGRGTEGLYEQYF
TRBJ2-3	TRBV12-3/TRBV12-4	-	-	TGTGCCAGCAGTTCGGCGGGAAGAACTGACTACACAGATACGCAGTATTTT	CASSSAGRTDYTDTQYF
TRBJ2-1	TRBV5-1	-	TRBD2	TGCGCCAGCAGCCTCCTTACTAGCGGGAGTTCTGTTGAGCAGTTCTTC	CASSLLTSGSSVEQFF
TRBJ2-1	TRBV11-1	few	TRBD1	TGTGCCAGCAGCCGACGACAGGGAAGGGCACACGAACAGTCCTTC	CASSRRQGRAHEQSF
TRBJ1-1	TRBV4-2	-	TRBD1	TGTGCCAGCAGCCAAGAACAGTGGGATGGCAGGGGGGGAACTGAAGCTTTCTTT	CASSQEQWDGRGGTEAFF
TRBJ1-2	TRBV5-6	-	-	TGTGCCAGCAGCTCTGTGTCTGGGGCCCTCTATGGCTACACCTTC	CASSSVSGALYGYTF
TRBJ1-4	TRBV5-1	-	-	TGCGCCAGCAGCTCCGGAGGTCCAAGGGCTAATGAAAAACTGTTTTTT	CASSSGGPRANEKLFF
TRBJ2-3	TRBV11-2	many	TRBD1	TGTGCCAGCAGCTTAAAACAGGGGGCTAGGACAGATACGCAGTATTTT	CASSLKQGARTDTQYF
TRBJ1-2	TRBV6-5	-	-	TGTGCCAGCAGTACCTTCAGGGCCGAGGGGTATCGCTACACCTTC	CASSTFRAEGYRYTF
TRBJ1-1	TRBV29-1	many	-	TGCAGCGTCCAAGACACTGAAGCTTTCTTT	CSVQDTEAFF
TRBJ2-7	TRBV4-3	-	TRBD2	TGCTCCGGCAGACCGGAACTAGCGGTCGCATCCTACGAGCAGTACTTC	CSGRPELAVASYEQYF
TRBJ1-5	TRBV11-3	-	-	TGTGCCGGCAGCTTAGTCGCCGGTAATCAGCCCCGGCATTTT	CAGSLVAGNQPRHF
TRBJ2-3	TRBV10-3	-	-	TGTGCCATCAGTGAGTTAATACACGCCCCGGGCACAGATACGCAGTGTTTT	CAISELIHAPGTDTQCF
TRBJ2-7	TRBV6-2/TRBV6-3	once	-	TGTGACAGCAGTTTACACTACGGGCAGTACTTC	CDSSLHYGQYF
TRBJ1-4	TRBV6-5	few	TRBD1	TGTGCCAGCAGTCAACAGGGGATGGGAGAAAAACTGTTTTTT	CASSQQGMGEKLFF
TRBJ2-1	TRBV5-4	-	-	TGTGCCAGCAGCCAGGGACTCTACAATGAGCAGTTCTTC	CASSQGLYNEQFF
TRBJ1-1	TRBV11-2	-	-	TGTGCCAGCAGCCTCGGAAGGGCAGGGCGAATTTGGATTGAAGCTTTCTTT	CASSLGRAGRIWIEAFF
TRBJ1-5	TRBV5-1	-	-	TGCGCCAGCAGCCGAGGCAGCAATCAGCCCCAGCATTTT	CASSRGSNQPQHF
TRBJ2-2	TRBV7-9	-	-	TGTACCAGCAGCGTCAGGGTTCACGAGGAGCTGTTTTTT	CTSSVRVHEELFF
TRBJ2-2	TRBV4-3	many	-	TGCGCCAGCAGCCAAGATACCAGCGCCAACACCGGGGAGCTGTTTTTT	CASSQDTSANTGELFF
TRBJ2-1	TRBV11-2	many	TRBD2	TGTGCCAGCAGCATAGCCGGGACTAGCGGCTTCAATGAGCAGTTCTTC	CASSIAGTSGFNEQFF
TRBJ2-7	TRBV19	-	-	TGTGCCAGTAGTAGAACCATCCGCTACGAGCAGTACTTC	CASSRTIRYEQYF
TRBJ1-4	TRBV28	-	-	TGTGCCAGCTCAACACATGCAACTAATGAAAAACTGTTTTTT	CASSTHATNEKLFF
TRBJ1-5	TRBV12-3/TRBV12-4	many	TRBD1	TGTGCCAGCACCATTCGGGGACAGGGTAATCAGCCCCAGCATTTT	CASTIRGQGNQPQHF
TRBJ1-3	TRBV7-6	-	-	TGTGCCAGCAGCTTAGTCGTAGGGGCTGGAAACACCATATATTTT	CASSLVVGAGNTIYF
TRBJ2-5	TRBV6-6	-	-	TGTGCCAGCAGAAATCAGCGTGCAAAGGAGACCCAGAACTTC	CASRNQRAKETQNF
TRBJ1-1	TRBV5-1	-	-	TGCGCCAGCAGCCTAGCTAAGGAAAGCACTGGAGCTTTCTTT	CASSLAKESTGAFF